Below are 8 T cell receptor beta chains sequenced from a single sample in a study of preoperative IRX-2 immunotherapy in early breast cancer. Profiled with immunoSEQ multiplex PCR; TCRdb holds only in-frame clones, not every one. The sample includes over 25,000 clones, 70% to 90% of them seen just once. Treatment meaning: preoperative locoregional IRX-2 cytokine immunotherapy. This material consisted of lymph node tissue, taken after IRX-2 immunotherapy. The receptors originated from a human donor with breast cancer.

The chain recombines TRBV19 with TRBJ2-1, with 7 bases fitting TRBD2. The CDR3 length is 15 residues. The germline V gene has CDR1 LNHDA and CDR2 SQIVND (reference sequence). Unmatched junction bases numbered 10, after V lost 7 bases and J lost 4 bases. This CDR3 is CASTPGGKRYNEQFF. CDR3 coding DNA: TGTGCCAGTACCCCCGGGGGGAAACGGTACAATGAGCAGTTCTTC.

The gene calls are TRBV10-2 and TRBJ2-3; TRBD1 is a possible D gene (6 bases). This CDR3 spans 14 amino acids. Trimming cost V 3 bases and J 5 bases, with 12 bases left between them. Germline lookup yields CDR1 WSHSY and CDR2 SAAADI. The CDR3, as DNA: TGCGCCAGCAGTGAAAGTCAGGGGATAGATACGCAGTATTTT. Its translation: CASSESQGIDTQYF.

V and J are TRBV18 and TRBJ1-1; D gene ambiguous. The CDR3 length is 17 residues. Trimming shortened V by 4 bases and J by 1 base, and 19 bases separated the two germline ends. Germline CDR1 is KGHSH and CDR2 is LQKENI. The CDR3 region is CASSRYLDPERNTEAFF. The CDR3 region has the DNA TGTGCCAGCTCACGATACTTGGACCCTGAGCGGAACACTGAAGCTTTCTTT.

The rearrangement uses TRBV6-8 and TRBJ1-6, with D uncertain. The V end was cut by 2 bases, the J end by 10 bases, with 9 bases between. From germline, CDR1 is MNHGY and CDR2 SAAAGT. The CDR3 loop spans 13 amino acids. CDR3 sequence (DNA): TGTGCCAGCAGTTACGGGGAAAACTCACCCCTCCACTTT. It is translated as CASSYGENSPLHF.

The chain joins TRBV6-8 to TRBJ1-1; 11 bases map to TRBD1. The CDR3 totals 14 residues. Looked up from germline, CDR1 is MNHGY and CDR2 is SAAAGT. V shed 4 bases and J 3 bases; nucleotides not matched to a gene: 1. The CDR3 loop reads CASSSGQGDTEAFF. The CDR3, as DNA: TGTGCCAGCAGTTCGGGACAGGGGGACACTGAAGCTTTCTTT.

This clone was counted only a few times. This chain uses TRBV6-8 with TRBJ1-3, with D perhaps TRBD1 (5 bases). Between the trimmed V and J ends, which lost 5 bases and 0 bases, there was a span of 11 bases. Per germline, CDR1 MNHGY and CDR2 SAAAGT. The CDR3 is 15 amino acids. The CDR3 protein is CASSVTGLSGNTIYF. The DNA for the CDR3 is TGTGCCAGCAGTGTAACAGGTCTCTCTGGAAACACCATATATTTT.

V is TRBV9 and J is TRBJ2-3; D is perhaps TRBD2 (6 bases). CDR1 is SGDLS and CDR2 is YYNGEE in the germline V gene. The CDR3 consists of 15 residues. V lost 4 bases and J lost 3, with 15 bases in between. CDR3 loop: CASSPGGGITDTQYF. The CDR3 coding sequence is TGTGCCAGCAGCCCAGGTGGGGGGATAACAGATACGCAGTATTTT.

CDR3 in amino acids: CASSNSPGLAVETQYF. CDR3 nucleotide sequence: TGTGCCAGCAGCAACTCCCCGGGACTAGCGGTAGAGACCCAGTACTTC. V usage is TRBV28 and J usage is TRBJ2-5, with TRBD2 identical over 11 bases. This CDR3 has 16 residues. The ends lost 6 bases at V and 4 bases at J; junction bases unmatched: 10. CDR1 is MDHEN, CDR2 SYDVKM, per germline. Drawing the rest from reference TRBV28 and TRBJ2-5, the complete variable domain is DVKVTQSSRYLVKRTGEKVFLECVQDMDHENMFWYRQDPGLGLRLIYFSYDVKMKEKGDIPEGYSVSREKKERFSLILESASTNQTSMYLCASSNSPGLAVETQYFGPGTRLLVL.